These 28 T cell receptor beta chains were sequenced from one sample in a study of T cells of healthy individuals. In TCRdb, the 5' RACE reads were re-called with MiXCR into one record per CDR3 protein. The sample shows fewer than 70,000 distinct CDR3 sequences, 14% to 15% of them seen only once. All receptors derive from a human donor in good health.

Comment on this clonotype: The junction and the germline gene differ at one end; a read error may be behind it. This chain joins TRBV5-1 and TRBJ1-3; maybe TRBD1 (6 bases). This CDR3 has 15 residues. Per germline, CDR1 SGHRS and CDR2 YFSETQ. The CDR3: CASTETGHSGNTIYF. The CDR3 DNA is TGTGCCAGCACGGAGACAGGCCACTCTGGAAACACCATATATTTT.

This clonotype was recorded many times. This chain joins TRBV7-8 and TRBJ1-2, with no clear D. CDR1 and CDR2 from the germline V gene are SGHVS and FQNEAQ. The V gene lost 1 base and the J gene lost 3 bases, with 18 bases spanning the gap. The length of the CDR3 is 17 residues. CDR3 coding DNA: TGTGCCAGCAGCTTAGTCGTAGGATCCCAGGTCCACTATGGCTACACCTTC. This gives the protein CASSLVVGSQVHYGYTF.

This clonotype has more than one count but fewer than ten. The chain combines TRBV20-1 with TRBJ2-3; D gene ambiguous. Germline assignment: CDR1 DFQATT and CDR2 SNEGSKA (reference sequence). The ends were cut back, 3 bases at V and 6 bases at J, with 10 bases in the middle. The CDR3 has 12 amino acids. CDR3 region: CSARMVGDTQYF. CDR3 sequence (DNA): TGCAGTGCTAGGATGGTCGGGGATACGCAGTATTTT.

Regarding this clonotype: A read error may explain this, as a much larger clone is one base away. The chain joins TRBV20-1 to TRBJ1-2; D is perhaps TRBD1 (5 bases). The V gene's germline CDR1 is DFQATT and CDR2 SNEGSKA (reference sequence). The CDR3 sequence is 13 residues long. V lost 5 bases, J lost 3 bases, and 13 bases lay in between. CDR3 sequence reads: CSAESKGHYGYTF. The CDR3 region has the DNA TGCAGTGCTGAATCGAAGGGACACTATGGCTACACCTTC.

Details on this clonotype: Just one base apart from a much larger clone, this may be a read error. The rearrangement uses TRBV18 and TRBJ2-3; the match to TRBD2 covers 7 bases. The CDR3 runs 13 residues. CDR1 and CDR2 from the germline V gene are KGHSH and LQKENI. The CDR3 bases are TGTGCCAGCCGCGGGACTAACACAGATACGCGGTATTTT. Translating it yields CASRGTNTDTRYF.

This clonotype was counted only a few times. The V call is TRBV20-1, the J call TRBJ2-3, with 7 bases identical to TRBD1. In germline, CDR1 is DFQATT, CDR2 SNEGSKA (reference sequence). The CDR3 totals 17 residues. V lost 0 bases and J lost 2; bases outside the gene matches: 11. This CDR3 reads CSARDNGETGHTDTQYF. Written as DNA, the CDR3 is TGCAGTGCTAGAGATAACGGAGAGACAGGGCACACAGATACGCAGTATTTT.

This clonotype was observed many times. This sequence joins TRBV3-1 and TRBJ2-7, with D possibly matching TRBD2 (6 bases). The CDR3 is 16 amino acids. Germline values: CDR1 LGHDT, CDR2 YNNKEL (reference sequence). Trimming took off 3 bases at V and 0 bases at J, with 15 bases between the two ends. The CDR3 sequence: CASSQTQGLFSYEQYF. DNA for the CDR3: TGTGCCAGCAGCCAGACGCAGGGACTGTTCTCCTACGAGCAGTACTTC.

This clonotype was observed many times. Here the CDR3 reads CASSPGTDRSHGYTF. The CDR3 nucleotides are TGTGCCAGCAGCCCCGGGACCGACAGGAGCCATGGCTACACCTTC. The chain links TRBV6-6 to TRBJ1-2, with D maybe TRBD1 (6 bases). Germline V gene sequence: CDR1 MNHNY, CDR2 SVGAGI (reference sequence). V lost 6 bases and J lost 6, with 20 bases in between. This CDR3 is built from 15 residues.

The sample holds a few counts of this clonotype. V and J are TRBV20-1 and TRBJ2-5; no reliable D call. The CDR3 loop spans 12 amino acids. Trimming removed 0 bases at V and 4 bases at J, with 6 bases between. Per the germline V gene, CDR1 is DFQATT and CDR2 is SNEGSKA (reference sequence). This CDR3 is CSARDRVETQYF. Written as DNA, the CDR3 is TGCAGTGCTAGAGATCGTGTAGAGACCCAGTACTTC.

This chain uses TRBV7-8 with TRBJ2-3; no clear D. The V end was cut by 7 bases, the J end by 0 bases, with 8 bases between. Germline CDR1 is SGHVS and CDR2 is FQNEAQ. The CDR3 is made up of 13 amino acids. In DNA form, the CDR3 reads TGTGCCAGCACCCACTCAAGCACAGATACGCAGTATTTT. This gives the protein CASTHSSTDTQYF.

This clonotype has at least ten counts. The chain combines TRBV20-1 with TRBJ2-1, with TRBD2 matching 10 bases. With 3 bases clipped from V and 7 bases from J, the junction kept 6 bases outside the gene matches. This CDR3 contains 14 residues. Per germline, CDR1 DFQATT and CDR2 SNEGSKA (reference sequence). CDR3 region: CSASSLAGVNEQFF. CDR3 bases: TGCAGTGCTAGCAGTCTAGCGGGAGTTAATGAGCAGTTCTTC.

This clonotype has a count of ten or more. In DNA form, the CDR3 reads TGCGCCAGCAGCCCCATTGTTACGAGCGGGAGGGCCGGGGAGACCCAGTACTTC. Protein product: CASSPIVTSGRAGETQYF. The chain recombines TRBV4-1 with TRBJ2-5; the match to TRBD2 covers 10 bases. Germline V gene lookup returns CDR1 MGHRA and CDR2 YSYEKL. With V trimmed by 4 bases and J by 5 bases, 16 bases remained unmatched. This CDR3 is built from 18 residues.

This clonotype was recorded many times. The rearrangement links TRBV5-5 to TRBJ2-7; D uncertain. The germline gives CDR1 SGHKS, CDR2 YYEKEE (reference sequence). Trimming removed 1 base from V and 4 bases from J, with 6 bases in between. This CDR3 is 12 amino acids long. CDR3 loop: CASSLWGYEQYF. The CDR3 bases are TGTGCCAGCAGCTTGTGGGGTTACGAGCAGTACTTC.

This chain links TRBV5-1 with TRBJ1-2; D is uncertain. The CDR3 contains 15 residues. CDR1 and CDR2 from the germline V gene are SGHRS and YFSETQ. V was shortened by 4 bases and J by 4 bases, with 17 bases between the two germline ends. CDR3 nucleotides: TGCGCCAGCAGCCTCATCCCCGACCGCAGCTATGGCTACACCTTC. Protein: CASSLIPDRSYGYTF.

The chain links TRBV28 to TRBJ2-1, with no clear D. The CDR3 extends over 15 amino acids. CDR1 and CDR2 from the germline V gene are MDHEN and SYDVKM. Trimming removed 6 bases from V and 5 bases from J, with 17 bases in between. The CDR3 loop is CASRPVSGLDNEQFF. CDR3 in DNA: TGTGCCAGCAGGCCCGTCTCGGGTTTGGACAATGAGCAGTTCTTC.

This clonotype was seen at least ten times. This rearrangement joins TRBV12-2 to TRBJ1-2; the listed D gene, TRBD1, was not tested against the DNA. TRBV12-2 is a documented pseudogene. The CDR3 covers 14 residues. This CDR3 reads CASRPRTGLRGYTF. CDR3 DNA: TGTGCAAGTCGACCCCGGACGGGCTTGCGGGGCTACACCTTC.

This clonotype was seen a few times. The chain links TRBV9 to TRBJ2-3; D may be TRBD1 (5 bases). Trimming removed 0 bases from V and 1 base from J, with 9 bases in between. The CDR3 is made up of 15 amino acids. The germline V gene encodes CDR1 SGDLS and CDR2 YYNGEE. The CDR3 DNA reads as TGTGCCAGCAGCGTAGGAAGGGGTGGCACAGATACGCAGTATTTT. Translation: CASSVGRGGTDTQYF.

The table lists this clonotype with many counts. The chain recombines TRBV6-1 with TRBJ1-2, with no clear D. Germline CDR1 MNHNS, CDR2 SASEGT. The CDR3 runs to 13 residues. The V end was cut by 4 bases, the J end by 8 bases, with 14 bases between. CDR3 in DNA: TGTGCCAGCAGTGTAACCCGTTTGGACGGCTACACCTTC. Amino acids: CASSVTRLDGYTF.

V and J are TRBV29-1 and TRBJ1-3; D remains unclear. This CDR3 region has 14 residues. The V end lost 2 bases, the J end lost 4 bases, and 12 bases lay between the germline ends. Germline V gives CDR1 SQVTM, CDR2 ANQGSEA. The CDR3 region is CSVERSGTGNTIYF. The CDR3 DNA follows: TGCAGCGTTGAAAGGTCAGGCACGGGAAACACCATATATTTT. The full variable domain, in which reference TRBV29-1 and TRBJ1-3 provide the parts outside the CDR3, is SAVISQKPSRDICQRGTSLTIQCQVDSQVTMMFWYRQQPGQSLTLIATANQGSEATYESGFVIDKFPISRPNLTFSTLTVSNMSPEDSSIYLCSVERSGTGNTIYFGEGSWLTVV.

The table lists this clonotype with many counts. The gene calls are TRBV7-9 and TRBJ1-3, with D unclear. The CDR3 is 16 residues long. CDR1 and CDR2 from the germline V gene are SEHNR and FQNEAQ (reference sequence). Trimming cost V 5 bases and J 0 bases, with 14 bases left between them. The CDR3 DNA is TGTGCCAGCAGCCCTCCGGTCGTCTTCTCTGGAAACACCATATATTTT. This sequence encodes CASSPPVVFSGNTIYF.

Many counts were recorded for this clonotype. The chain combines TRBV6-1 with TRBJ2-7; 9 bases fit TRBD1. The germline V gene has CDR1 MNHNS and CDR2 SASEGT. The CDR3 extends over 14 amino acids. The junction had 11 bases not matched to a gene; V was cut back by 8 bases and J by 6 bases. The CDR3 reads CASARDRAGSEQYF. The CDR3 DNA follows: TGTGCCAGCGCAAGGGACAGGGCTGGATCCGAGCAGTACTTC.

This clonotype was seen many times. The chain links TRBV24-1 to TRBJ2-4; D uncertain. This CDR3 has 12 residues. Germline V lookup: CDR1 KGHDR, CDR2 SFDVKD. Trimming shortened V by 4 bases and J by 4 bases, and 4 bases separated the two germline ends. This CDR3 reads CATSEDKNIQYF. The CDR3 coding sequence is TGTGCCACCAGTGAGGATAAAAACATTCAGTACTTC.

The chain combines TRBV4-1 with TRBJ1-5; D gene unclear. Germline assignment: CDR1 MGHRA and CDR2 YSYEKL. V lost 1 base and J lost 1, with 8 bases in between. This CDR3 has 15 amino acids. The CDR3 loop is CASSQASGSNQPQHF. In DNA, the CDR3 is TGCGCCAGCAGCCAAGCTTCCGGGAGCAATCAGCCCCAGCATTTT.

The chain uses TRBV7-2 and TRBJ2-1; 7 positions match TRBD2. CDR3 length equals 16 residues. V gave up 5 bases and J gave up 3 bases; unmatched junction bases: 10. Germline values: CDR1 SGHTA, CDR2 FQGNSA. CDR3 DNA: TGTGCCAGCAGCCGACTAGCATCCACCGACTACAATGAGCAGTTCTTC. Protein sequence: CASSRLASTDYNEQFF.

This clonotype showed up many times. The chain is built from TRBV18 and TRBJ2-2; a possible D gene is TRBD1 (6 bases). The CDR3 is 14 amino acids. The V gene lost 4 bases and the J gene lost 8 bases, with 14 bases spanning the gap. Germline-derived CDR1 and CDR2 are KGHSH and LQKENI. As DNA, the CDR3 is TGTGCCAGCTCACAACAGGGAGTTGCTGGGGAGCTGTTTTTT. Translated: CASSQQGVAGELFF.

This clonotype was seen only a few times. In DNA, the CDR3 is TGTGCCACCAGTGAACCGGGACAGGGTCTGGGGTCCTACAATGAGCAGTTCTTC. This sequence encodes CATSEPGQGLGSYNEQFF. The chain joins TRBV24-1 to TRBJ2-1; 9 nucleotides match TRBD1. The trim removed 4 bases at V and 1 base at J, leaving 10 bases unmatched. Looked up from germline, CDR1 is KGHDR and CDR2 is SFDVKD. The CDR3 extends over 18 amino acids.

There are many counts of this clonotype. The CDR3 is CASSIGEGVPGGVGELFF. The DNA for the CDR3 is TGTGCCAGTAGTATAGGAGAAGGAGTCCCCGGCGGAGTCGGGGAGCTGTTTTTT. V usage is TRBV19 and J usage is TRBJ2-2; D remains ambiguous. Trimming took off 1 base at V and 7 bases at J, with 22 bases between the two ends. The CDR3 covers 18 residues. CDR1 and CDR2 (germline): LNHDA, SQIVND (reference sequence).

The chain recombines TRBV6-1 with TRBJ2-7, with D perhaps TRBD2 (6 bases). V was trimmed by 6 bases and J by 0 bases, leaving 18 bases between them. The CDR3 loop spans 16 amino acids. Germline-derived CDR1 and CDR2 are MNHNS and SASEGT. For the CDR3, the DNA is TGTGCCAGCAGGGAACGGCGGAGGGTTACCTCCTACGAGCAGTACTTC. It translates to CASRERRRVTSYEQYF.